Listed below are T cell receptor beta chains from one sample, sequenced in a study of blood T cell repertoires in COVID-19. Only in-frame clones appear in the TCRdb table, and some are missing; sequencing was by immunoSEQ multiplex PCR. The sample shows some 120,000 clones, 77% of them seen only once. Sequenced: peripheral blood. The receptors were gathered from an elderly man with acute or convalescent COVID-19. The CDR3 runs from the conserved cysteine through the conserved F or W. The D gene is left open where the match is weak. A row's size may be missing; if present it is once, few, many or a size class.

j_gene,d_gene,abundance,v_gene,CDR3aa,CDR3nt
TRBJ1-2,TRBD1,NA,TRBV6-5,CASSYRGDRAAYGYTF,TGTGCCAGCAGTTATAGGGGAGACAGGGCGGCCTATGGCTACACCTTC
TRBJ2-1,TRBD1,NA,TRBV2,CASSPQGMNYNEQFF,TGTGCCAGCAGTCCACAGGGGATGAACTACAATGAGCAGTTCTTC
TRBJ1-4,TRBD1,few,TRBV28,CASSSLPGQGAGKLFF,TGTGCCAGCAGTTCTTTACCGGGACAGGGGGCCGGAAAACTGTTTTTT
TRBJ2-7,NA,once,TRBV24-1,CATSDPAGGQQYF,TGTGCCACCAGTGACCCCGCCGGGGGGCAGCAGTACTTC
TRBJ1-2,NA,NA,TRBV3-1/TRBV3-2,CASSQDSEGYTF,TGTGCCAGCAGCCAAGACTCGGAGGGCTACACCTTC
TRBJ2-7,NA,NA,TRBV7-8,CASSLAVRQGGEQYF,TGTGCCAGCAGCTTAGCAGTGAGACAGGGAGGCGAGCAGTACTTC
TRBJ2-1,NA,NA,TRBV3-1/TRBV3-2,CASSQDPTPSNEQFF,TGTGCCAGCAGCCAAGATCCGACTCCTAGCAATGAGCAGTTCTTC
TRBJ2-1,TRBD2,few,TRBV5-4,CASSFGGTVSSYNEQFF,TGTGCCAGCAGCTTCGGGGGGACTGTTAGCTCCTACAATGAGCAGTTCTTC
TRBJ1-6,NA,NA,TRBV28,CASSGTGSNRDNSPLHF,TGTGCCAGCTCCGGGACCGGGAGTAATCGAGATAATTCACCCCTCCACTTT
TRBJ2-5,TRBD1,NA,TRBV18,CASSPRDRTYQETQYF,TGTGCCAGCTCACCACGGGACAGAACGTACCAAGAGACCCAGTACTTC
TRBJ2-2,TRBD2,once,TRBV6-5,CAPNGAGPLGELFF,TGTGCCCCCAACGGAGCGGGGCCCCTAGGGGAGCTGTTTTTT
TRBJ2-3,NA,NA,TRBV7-2,CASSYDRADTQYF,TGTGCCAGCAGCTACGATCGGGCAGATACGCAGTATTTT
TRBJ1-2,NA,medium-sized,TRBV19,CASSMEPSGFPYDGYTF,TGTGCCAGTAGTATGGAACCTTCAGGGTTTCCGTATGATGGCTACACCTTC
TRBJ2-6,NA,NA,TRBV7-8,CASSFVSVTSGANVLTF,TGTGCCAGCAGCTTTGTCTCAGTTACCTCTGGGGCCAACGTCCTGACTTTC
TRBJ2-5,TRBD2,NA,TRBV4-2,CASGGGALQETQYF,TGTGCCAGCGGGGGGGGAGCGCTTCAAGAGACCCAGTACTTC
TRBJ1-3,NA,NA,TRBV7-2,CASSPRGAAATGNTIYF,TGTGCCAGCAGCCCACGGGGAGCTGCCGCCACCGGAAACACCATATATTTT